One and the same sample provided the 17 T cell receptor beta chains below, sequenced in a study of T cell responses to AZD1222 COVID-19 vaccine. Repertoires were generated with immunoSEQ multiplex PCR, while TCRdb's copy carries only in-frame clones and drops some. The sample shows under 200,000 clones, under 95% of them seen only once. Sequences were derived from peripheral blood, sampled on day 0 of MenACWY control vaccination. Receptors originate from an adult in good health.

This clone was detected once. V gene TRBV7-9 combines with J gene TRBJ2-1; 8 nucleotides line up with TRBD2. CDR3 size: 16 residues. V lost 4 bases to trimming and J lost 4 bases; unmatched junction nucleotides: 9. Germline V gene sequence: CDR1 SEHNR, CDR2 FQNEAQ (reference sequence). The CDR3, as DNA: TGTGCCAGCAGCTCCCTGGCGGGAGGAGGGTACAATGAGCAGTTCTTC. Translating gives CASSSLAGGGYNEQFF. Based on the CDR3 plus reference TRBV7-9 and TRBJ2-1, the full variable domain is DTGVSQNPRHKITKRGQNVTFRCDPISEHNRLYWYRQTLGQGPEFLTYFQNEAQLEKSRLLSDRFSAERPKGSFSTLEIQRTEQGDSAMYLCASSSLAGGGYNEQFFGPGTRLTVL.

V is TRBV4-3 and J is TRBJ2-1, with a tentative D call TRBD1 (6 bases). The CDR3 runs 16 residues. Germline V gene sequence: CDR1 LGHNA, CDR2 YSLEER. V was pared by 0 bases and J by 3 bases, with 12 bases between. CDR3 nucleotides: TGCGCCAGCAGCCAAGATCCGGCAGGGGTCTACAATGAGCAGTTCTTC. This encodes CASSQDPAGVYNEQFF.

The chain recombines TRBV19 with TRBJ2-1; possibly TRBD1 for D (6 bases). Looked up from germline, CDR1 is LNHDA and CDR2 is SQIVND (reference sequence). The CDR3 is 18 residues long. Trimming cost V 5 bases and J 6 bases, with 26 bases left between them. In DNA form, the CDR3 reads TGTGCCAGTAGTCCAACCGGGCCGGGCAGCGTAGGGGGCAATGAGCAGTTCTTC. This translates into CASSPTGPGSVGGNEQFF.

This clone is a singleton in its sample. The chain is built from TRBV27 and TRBJ2-1; 15 bases agree with TRBD2. CDR1 is MNHEY and CDR2 is SMNVEV in the germline V gene (reference sequence). With V trimmed by 6 bases and J by 1 base, 7 bases remained unmatched. The CDR3 consists of 18 residues. The CDR3 DNA is TGTGCCAGCAGACCGGGACTAGCGGGAGGTGGATCCTACAATGAGCAGTTCTTC. It is translated as CASRPGLAGGGSYNEQFF.

This chain connects TRBV7-7 to TRBJ2-3; D is ambiguous. There are 14 residues in the CDR3. With 2 bases removed from V and 0 bases from J, the gap between germline ends came to 6 bases. The germline V gene encodes CDR1 SSHAT and CDR2 FNYEAQ (reference sequence). CDR3 residues: CASSLMDSTDTQYF. CDR3 DNA sequence: TGTGCCAGCAGCTTAATGGACAGCACAGATACGCAGTATTTT.

The genes are TRBV7-8 and TRBJ2-1; maybe TRBD1 (6 bases). With 1 base removed from V and 2 bases from J, the gap between germline ends came to 9 bases. The CDR3 totals 15 residues. In germline, CDR1 is SGHVS, CDR2 FQNEAQ. CDR3 sequence: CASSLERGTYNEQFF. CDR3 in DNA: TGTGCCAGCAGCTTAGAAAGGGGGACCTACAATGAGCAGTTCTTC.

The chain employs TRBV7-2 and TRBJ1-5; 7 nucleotides agree with TRBD1. CDR3 length: 17 residues. Germline values: CDR1 SGHTA, CDR2 FQGNSA. Unmatched junction bases numbered 11, after V lost 2 bases and J lost 4 bases. CDR3 sequence reads: CASSLYSGQRNNQPQHF. The CDR3 nucleotides are TGTGCCAGCAGCTTATACTCGGGACAGCGCAATAATCAGCCCCAGCATTTT.

J is TRBJ2-2 and V is TRBV14; TRBD2 agrees at 8 bases. V was pared by 4 bases and J by 3 bases, with 16 bases of the junction left unmatched. Germline values: CDR1 SGHDN, CDR2 FVKESK. CDR3 length: 19 residues. CDR3 sequence: CASSLPWREDRGDTGELFF. The DNA of the CDR3 is TGTGCCAGCAGCCTACCCTGGCGGGAGGACCGAGGTGACACCGGGGAGCTGTTTTTT.

This sequence joins TRBV21-1 and TRBJ2-1; TRBD1, the table's D call, lacks a check against the DNA. TRBV21-1 is flagged as a pseudogene. The CDR3 loop spans 9 amino acids. The CDR3 DNA reads as TGTGCCAGCCAGAATGAGCAGTTCTTC. Amino acid sequence: CASQNEQFF.

This chain links TRBV7-2 with TRBJ1-2; 9 bases agree with TRBD1. The V and J ends lost 0 bases and 3 bases, in that order; junction bases with no gene match: 20. Per the germline V gene, CDR1 is SGHTA and CDR2 is FQGNSA. CDR3 size: 21 residues. The CDR3 sequence: CASSLARTRDRAAQRDYGYTF. DNA for the CDR3: TGTGCCAGCAGCTTAGCCAGGACCCGGGACAGGGCTGCCCAACGGGACTATGGCTACACCTTC.

The V gene is TRBV30, the J gene TRBJ1-4; 10 positions match TRBD1. The trim removed 0 bases at V and 8 bases at J, leaving 6 bases unmatched. Per the germline V gene, CDR1 is GTSNPN and CDR2 is SVGIG (reference sequence). The CDR3 contains 15 residues. The CDR3 DNA follows: TGTGCCTGGAGTGTAGCCGGACAGGGGGTAGAAAAACTGTTTTTT. Translating gives CAWSVAGQGVEKLFF.

The chain links TRBV24-1 to TRBJ1-5, with a tentative D call TRBD1 (6 bases). Per the germline V gene, CDR1 is KGHDR and CDR2 is SFDVKD. Deletions cut 7 bases from V and 3 bases from J, with 12 bases between. CDR3 length: 14 amino acids. The DNA of the CDR3 is TGTGCCACCAGGGGAGGGGGAGACAATCAGCCCCAGCATTTT. It yields the protein CATRGGGDNQPQHF.

The rearrangement uses TRBV5-1 and TRBJ2-3; D is perhaps TRBD1 (6 bases). Germline CDR1 SGHRS, CDR2 YFSETQ. The CDR3 covers 14 residues. Trimming cost V 3 bases and J 4 bases, with 12 bases left between them. The CDR3 sequence is CASSSGTSSDTQYF. The CDR3, as DNA: TGCGCCAGCAGCTCCGGGACATCTTCAGATACGCAGTATTTT.

J is TRBJ2-5 and V is TRBV2, with 10 bases aligning to TRBD1. V lost 9 bases, J lost 5 bases, and 9 bases stayed unmatched. There are 14 residues in the CDR3. Germline CDR1 reads SNHLY; CDR2 reads FYNNEI. This chain's CDR3 is CASLTGGLRETQYF. DNA of the CDR3: TGTGCCAGTTTGACAGGGGGCCTACGGGAGACCCAGTACTTC.

This sequence joins TRBV28 and TRBJ1-2; a weak D match, TRBD1 (6 bases). Germline V lookup: CDR1 MDHEN, CDR2 SYDVKM. The CDR3 spans 13 residues. With 4 bases removed from V and 7 bases from J, the gap between germline ends came to 13 bases. The CDR3 region is CASSSPGHAGYTF. The CDR3 coding sequence is TGTGCCAGCAGTTCCCCGGGACACGCTGGCTACACCTTC.

J is TRBJ1-4 and V is TRBV18; D call uncertain. V lost 4 bases, J lost 8 bases, and 20 bases lay in between. Germline values: CDR1 KGHSH, CDR2 LQKENI. The CDR3 totals 16 residues. The DNA of the CDR3 is TGTGCCAGCTCACTAGGGTATCCTGGCGCCGGGGAAAAACTGTTTTTT. Translation: CASSLGYPGAGEKLFF.

This clone was recorded once. The V and J genes are TRBV5-5 and TRBJ1-2, with a tentative D call TRBD1 (5 bases). Germline V gives CDR1 SGHKS, CDR2 YYEKEE (reference sequence). The CDR3 totals 18 residues. V lost 0 bases to trimming and J lost 4 bases, with 22 bases between them. The CDR3 here is CASSLDVGQFLGAYGYTF. The CDR3 nucleotides are TGTGCCAGCAGCTTGGATGTCGGGCAGTTCCTAGGGGCCTATGGCTACACCTTC. The whole variable domain, filled in from reference TRBV5-5 and TRBJ1-2, reads DAGVTQSPTHLIKTRGQQVTLRCSPISGHKSVSWYQQVLGQGPQFIFQYYEKEERGRGNFPDRFSARQFPNYSSELNVNALLLGDSALYLCASSLDVGQFLGAYGYTFGSGTRLTVV.